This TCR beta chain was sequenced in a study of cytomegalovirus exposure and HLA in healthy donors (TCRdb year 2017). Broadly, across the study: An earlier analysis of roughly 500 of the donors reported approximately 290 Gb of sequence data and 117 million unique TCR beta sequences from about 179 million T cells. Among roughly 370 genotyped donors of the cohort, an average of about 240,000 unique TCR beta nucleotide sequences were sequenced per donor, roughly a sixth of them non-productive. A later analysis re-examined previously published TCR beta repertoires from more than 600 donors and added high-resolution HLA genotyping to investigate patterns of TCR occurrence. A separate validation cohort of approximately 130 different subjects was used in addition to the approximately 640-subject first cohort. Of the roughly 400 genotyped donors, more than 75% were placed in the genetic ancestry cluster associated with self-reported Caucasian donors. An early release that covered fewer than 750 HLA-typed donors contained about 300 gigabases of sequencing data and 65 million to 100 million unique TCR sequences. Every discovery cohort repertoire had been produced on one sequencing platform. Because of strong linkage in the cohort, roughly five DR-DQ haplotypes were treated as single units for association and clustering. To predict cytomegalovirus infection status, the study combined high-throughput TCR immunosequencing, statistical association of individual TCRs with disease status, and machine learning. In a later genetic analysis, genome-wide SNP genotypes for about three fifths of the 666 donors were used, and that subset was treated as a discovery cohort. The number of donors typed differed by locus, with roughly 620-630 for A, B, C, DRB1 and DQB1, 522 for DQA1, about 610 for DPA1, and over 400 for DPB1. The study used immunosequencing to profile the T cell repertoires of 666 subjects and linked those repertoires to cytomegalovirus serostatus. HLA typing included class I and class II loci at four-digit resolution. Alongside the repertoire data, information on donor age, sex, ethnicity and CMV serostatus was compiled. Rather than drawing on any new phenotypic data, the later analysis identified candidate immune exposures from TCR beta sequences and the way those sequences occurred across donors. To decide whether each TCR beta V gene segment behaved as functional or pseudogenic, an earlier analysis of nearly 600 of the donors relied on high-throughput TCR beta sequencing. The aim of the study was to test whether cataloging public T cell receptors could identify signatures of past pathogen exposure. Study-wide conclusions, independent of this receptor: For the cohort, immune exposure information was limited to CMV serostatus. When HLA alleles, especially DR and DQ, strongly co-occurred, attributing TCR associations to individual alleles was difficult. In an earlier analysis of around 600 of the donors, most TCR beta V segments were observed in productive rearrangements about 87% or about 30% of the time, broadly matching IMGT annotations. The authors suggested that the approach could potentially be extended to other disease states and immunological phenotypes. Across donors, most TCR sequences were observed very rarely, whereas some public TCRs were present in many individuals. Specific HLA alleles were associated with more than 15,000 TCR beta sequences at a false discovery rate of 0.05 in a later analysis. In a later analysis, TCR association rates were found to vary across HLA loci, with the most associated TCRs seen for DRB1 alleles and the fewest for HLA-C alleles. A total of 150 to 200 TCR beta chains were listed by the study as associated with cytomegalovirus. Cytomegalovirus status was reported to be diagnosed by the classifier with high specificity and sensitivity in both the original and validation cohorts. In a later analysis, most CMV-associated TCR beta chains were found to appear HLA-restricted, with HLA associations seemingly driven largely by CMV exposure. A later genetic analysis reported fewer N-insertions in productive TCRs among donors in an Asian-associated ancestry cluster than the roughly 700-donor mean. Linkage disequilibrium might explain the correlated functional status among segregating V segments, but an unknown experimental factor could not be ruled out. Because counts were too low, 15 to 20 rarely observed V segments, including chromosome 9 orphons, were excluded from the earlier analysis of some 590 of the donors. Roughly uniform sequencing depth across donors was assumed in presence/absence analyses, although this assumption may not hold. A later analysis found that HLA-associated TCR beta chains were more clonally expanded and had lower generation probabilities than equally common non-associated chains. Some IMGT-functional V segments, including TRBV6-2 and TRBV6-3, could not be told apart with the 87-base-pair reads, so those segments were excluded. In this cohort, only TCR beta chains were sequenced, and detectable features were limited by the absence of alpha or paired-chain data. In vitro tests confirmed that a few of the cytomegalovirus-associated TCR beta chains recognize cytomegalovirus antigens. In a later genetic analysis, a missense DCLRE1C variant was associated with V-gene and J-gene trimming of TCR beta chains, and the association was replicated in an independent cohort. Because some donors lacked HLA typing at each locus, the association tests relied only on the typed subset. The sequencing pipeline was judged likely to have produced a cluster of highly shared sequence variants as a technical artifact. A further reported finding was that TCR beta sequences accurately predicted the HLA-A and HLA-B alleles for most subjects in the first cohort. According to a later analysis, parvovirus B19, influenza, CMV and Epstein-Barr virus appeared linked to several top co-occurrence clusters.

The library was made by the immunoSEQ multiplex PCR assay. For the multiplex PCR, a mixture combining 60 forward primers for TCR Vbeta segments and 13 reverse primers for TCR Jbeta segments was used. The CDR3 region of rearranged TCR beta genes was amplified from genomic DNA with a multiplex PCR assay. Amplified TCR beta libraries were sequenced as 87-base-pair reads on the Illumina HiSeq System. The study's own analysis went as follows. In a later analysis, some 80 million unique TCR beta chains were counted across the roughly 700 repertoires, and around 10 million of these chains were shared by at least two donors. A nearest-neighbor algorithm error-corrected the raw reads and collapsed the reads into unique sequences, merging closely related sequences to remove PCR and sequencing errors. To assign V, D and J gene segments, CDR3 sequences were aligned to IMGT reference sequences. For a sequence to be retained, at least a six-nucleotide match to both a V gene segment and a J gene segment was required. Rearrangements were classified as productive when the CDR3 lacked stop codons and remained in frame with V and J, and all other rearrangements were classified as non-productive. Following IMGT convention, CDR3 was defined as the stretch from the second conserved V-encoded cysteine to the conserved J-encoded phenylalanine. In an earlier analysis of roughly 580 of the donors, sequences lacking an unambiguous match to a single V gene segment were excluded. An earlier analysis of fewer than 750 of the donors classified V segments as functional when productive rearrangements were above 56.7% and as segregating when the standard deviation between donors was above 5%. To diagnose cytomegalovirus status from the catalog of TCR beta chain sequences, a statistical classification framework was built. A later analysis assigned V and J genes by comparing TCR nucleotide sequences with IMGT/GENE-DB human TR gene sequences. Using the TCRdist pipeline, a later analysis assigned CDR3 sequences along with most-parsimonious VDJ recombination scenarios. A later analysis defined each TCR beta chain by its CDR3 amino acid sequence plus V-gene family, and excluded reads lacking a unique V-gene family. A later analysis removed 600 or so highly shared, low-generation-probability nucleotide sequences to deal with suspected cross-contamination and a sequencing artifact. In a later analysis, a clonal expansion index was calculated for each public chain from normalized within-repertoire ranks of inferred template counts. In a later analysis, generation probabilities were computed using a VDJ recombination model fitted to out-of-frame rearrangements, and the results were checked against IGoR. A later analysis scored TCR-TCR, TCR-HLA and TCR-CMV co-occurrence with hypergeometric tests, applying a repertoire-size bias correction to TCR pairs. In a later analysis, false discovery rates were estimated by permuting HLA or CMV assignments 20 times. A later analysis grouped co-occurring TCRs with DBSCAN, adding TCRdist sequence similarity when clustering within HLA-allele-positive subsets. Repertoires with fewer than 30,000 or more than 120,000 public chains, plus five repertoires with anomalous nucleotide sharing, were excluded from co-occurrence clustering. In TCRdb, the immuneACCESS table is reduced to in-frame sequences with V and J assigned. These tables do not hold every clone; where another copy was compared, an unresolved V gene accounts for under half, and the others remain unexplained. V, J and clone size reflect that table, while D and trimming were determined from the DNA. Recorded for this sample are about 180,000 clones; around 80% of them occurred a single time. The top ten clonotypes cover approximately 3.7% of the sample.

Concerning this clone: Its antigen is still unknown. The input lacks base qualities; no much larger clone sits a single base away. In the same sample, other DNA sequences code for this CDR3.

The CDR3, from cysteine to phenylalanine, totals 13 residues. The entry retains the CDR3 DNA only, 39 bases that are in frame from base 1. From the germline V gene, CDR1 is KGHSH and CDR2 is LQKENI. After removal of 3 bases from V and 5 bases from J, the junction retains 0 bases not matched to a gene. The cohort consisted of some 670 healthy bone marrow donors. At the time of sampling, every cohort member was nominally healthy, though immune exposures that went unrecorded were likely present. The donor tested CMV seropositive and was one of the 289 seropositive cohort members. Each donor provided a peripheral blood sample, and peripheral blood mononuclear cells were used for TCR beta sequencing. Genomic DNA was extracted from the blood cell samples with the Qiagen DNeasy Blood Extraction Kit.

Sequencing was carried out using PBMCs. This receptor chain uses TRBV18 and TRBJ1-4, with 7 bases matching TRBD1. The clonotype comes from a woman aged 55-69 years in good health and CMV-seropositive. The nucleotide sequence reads TGTGCCAGCTCACCGGGACAGAATGAAAAACTGTTTTTT. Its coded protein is CASSPGQNEKLFF. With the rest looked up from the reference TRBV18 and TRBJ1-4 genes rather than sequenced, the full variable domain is NAGVMQNPRHLVRRRGQEARLRCSPMKGHSHVYWYRQLPEEGLKFMVYLQKENIIDESGMPKERFSAEFPKEGPSILRIQQVVRGDSAAYFCASSPGQNEKLFFGSGTQLSVL.